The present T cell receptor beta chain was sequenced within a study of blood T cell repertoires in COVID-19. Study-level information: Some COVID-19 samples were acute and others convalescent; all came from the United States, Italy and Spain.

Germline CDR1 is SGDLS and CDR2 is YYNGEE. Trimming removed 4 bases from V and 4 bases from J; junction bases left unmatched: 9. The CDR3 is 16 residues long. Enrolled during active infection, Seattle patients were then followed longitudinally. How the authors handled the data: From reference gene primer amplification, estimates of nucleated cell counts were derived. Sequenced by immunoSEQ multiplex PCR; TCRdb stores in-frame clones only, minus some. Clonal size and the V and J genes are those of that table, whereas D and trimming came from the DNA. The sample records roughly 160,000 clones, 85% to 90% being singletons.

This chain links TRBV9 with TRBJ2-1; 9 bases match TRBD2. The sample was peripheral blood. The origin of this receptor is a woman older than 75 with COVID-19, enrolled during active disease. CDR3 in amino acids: CASSSTAGGDYNEQFF. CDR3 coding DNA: TGTGCCAGCAGCTCCACAGCGGGAGGAGATTACAATGAGCAGTTCTTC.